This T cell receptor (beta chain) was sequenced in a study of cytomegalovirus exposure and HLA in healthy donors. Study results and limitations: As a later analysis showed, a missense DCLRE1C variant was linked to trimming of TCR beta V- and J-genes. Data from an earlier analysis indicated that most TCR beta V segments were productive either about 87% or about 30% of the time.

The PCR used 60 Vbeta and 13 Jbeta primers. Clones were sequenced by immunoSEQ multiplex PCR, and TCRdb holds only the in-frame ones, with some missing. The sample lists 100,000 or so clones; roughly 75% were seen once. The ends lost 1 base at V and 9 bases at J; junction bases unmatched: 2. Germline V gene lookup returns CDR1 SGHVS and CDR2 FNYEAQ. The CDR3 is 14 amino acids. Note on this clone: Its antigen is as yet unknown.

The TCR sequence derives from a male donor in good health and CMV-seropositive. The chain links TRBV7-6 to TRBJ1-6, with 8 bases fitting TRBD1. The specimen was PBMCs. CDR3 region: CASSLGQGTSPLHF. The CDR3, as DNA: TGTGCCAGCAGCTTAGGACAGGGGACTTCACCCCTCCACTTT.